These 9 T cell receptor beta chains originate from one sample sequenced in a study of shared clonotypes between healthy human individuals. CD45RO-negative, CCR7-positively selected cells formed the naive CD8 fraction, excluding terminally differentiated effector memory CD45RA+ cells. Assay used: immunoSEQ multiplex PCR; TCRdb lists only in-frame clones, some missing. In the table there are some 2,100,000 clones, about 92% of which are singletons. The material sequenced was naive CD8+ T cells from PBMCs. All receptors come from a man between 18 and 35 years old in good health. Some clones in this sample may be carry-over from other donors' samples.

The chain uses TRBV13 and TRBJ2-5, with TRBD2 identical over 8 bases. The germline V gene has CDR1 PRHDT and CDR2 FYEKMQ (reference sequence). The CDR3 spans 17 residues. After removal of 5 bases from V and 2 bases from J, the junction contained 13 bases not matched to a gene. CDR3 in DNA: TGTGCCAGCAGCCCCGGTCCTGGTAGCGGGGATCAAGAGACCCAGTACTTC. This translates into CASSPGPGSGDQETQYF.

The chain is built from TRBV10-1 and TRBJ2-1; a possible D gene is TRBD2 (6 bases). CDR1 and CDR2 from the germline V gene are WNHNN and SYGVQD (reference sequence). V gave up 8 bases and J gave up 6 bases, with 17 bases separating them. The CDR3 has 14 residues. This CDR3 reads CASSRSGWGNEQFF. The CDR3 bases are TGCGCCAGCTCCCGGAGCGGGTGGGGCAATGAGCAGTTCTTC.

This clone was observed a single time. The V call is TRBV28, the J call TRBJ2-2, with unresolved D. The CDR3 runs to 13 residues. V lost 5 bases and J 2 bases, leaving 6 bases between the germline ends. Per germline, CDR1 MDHEN and CDR2 SYDVKM. The CDR3 DNA is TGTGCCAGCAGTCAAGTAAACACCGGGGAGCTGTTTTTT. It specifies CASSQVNTGELFF.

This clone appeared a single time. The CDR3 bases are TGTGCCAGTAGCCCTGGACAGGGAAGGGTTCCCCAGCATTTT. Translation gives CASSPGQGRVPQHF. The J gene is TRBJ1-5, the V gene TRBV19; TRBD1 agrees at 8 bases. This CDR3 is built from 14 residues. Unmatched junction bases numbered 11, after V lost 6 bases and J lost 10 bases. From germline, CDR1 is LNHDA and CDR2 SQIVND (reference sequence).

The rearrangement uses TRBV19 and TRBJ1-2; no reliable D call. CDR1 is LNHDA, CDR2 SQIVND, per germline (reference sequence). This CDR3 contains 14 residues. The V gene lost 1 base and the J gene lost 5 bases, with 11 bases spanning the gap. The CDR3 region has the DNA TGTGCCAGTAGTATAGTTCCAGGTCTTTATGGCTACACCTTC. This gives the protein CASSIVPGLYGYTF.

The chain joins TRBV9 to TRBJ2-1; D possibly matches TRBD1 or TRBD2 (5 bases each). Trimming left V 0 bases short and J 2 bases short, with 12 bases between. This CDR3 comprises 16 residues. Germline V gene lookup returns CDR1 SGDLS and CDR2 YYNGEE. This CDR3 is CASSVGGNRPYNEQFF. DNA for the CDR3: TGTGCCAGCAGCGTAGGAGGGAACAGGCCCTACAATGAGCAGTTCTTC.

The CDR3 reads CASSTDTRTAGANVLTF. CDR3 nucleotides: TGCGCCAGCAGCACAGATACTCGGACAGCAGGGGCCAACGTCCTGACTTTC. The rearrangement links TRBV4-1 to TRBJ2-6, with D maybe TRBD1 (6 bases). Trimming took 5 bases from V and 4 from J, leaving 18 bases between them. The CDR3 sequence is 17 residues long. Germline CDR1 and CDR2: MGHRA and YSYEKL.

This chain uses TRBV9 with TRBJ2-2; 15 bases agree with TRBD2. Germline CDR1 is SGDLS and CDR2 is YYNGEE. Trimming took 4 bases from V and 1 from J; bases not matched to a gene: 8. The CDR3 sequence is 19 residues long. CDR3 region: CASSPGTSGRLGNTGELFF. The CDR3 region has the DNA TGTGCCAGCAGCCCGGGGACTAGCGGGAGGTTGGGGAACACCGGGGAGCTGTTTTTT.

The CDR3 spells CASRLFPSSTEAFF. The CDR3, as DNA: TGTGCCAGCAGACTGTTCCCCTCCTCCACTGAAGCTTTCTTT. The chain couples TRBV27 to TRBJ1-1; D remains unclear. The germline V gene has CDR1 MNHEY and CDR2 SMNVEV (reference sequence). This CDR3 has 14 residues. V lost 6 bases and J lost 4, with 15 bases in between.